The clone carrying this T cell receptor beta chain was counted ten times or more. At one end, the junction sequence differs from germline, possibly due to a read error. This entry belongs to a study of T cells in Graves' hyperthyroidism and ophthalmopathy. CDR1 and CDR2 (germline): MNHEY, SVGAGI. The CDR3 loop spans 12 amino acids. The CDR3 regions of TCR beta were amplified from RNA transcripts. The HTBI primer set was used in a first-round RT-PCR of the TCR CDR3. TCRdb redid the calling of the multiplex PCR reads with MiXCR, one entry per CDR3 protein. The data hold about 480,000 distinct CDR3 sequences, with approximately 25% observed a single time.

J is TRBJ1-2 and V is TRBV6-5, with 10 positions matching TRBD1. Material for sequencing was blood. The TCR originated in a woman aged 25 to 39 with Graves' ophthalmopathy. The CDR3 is CASSTGDRGQHF. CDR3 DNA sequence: TGTGCCAGCAGTACAGGGGACAGGGGCCAACACTTC.